A single sample gave rise to the 28 T cell receptor beta chains below, sequenced in a study of T cell responses to AZD1222 COVID-19 vaccine. Only in-frame clones appear in the TCRdb table, and some are missing; sequencing was by immunoSEQ multiplex PCR. The sample includes about 120,000 clones, approximately 90% of them seen just once. Sequences were derived from peripheral blood, sampled 28 days after the second AZD1222 dose. Source of these receptors: an adult who received the AZD1222 COVID-19 vaccine.

Only a few counts were recorded for this clone. The CDR3 DNA is TGTGCCAGCAGCTCCCTCCGGGGGAGCTCCTACAATGAGCAGTTCTTC. As protein: CASSSLRGSSYNEQFF. V and J are TRBV11-2 and TRBJ2-1; D might be TRBD2 (6 bases). The germline V and J ends were trimmed by 4 bases and 0 bases, with 13 bases remaining between them. CDR3 length: 16 residues. Germline CDR1 is SGHAT and CDR2 is FQNNGV.

The chain links TRBV11-2 to TRBJ1-6, with 8 bases aligning to TRBD1. After removal of 3 bases from V and 9 bases from J, the junction contained 4 bases not matched to a gene. Per germline, CDR1 SGHAT and CDR2 FQNNGV. The CDR3 loop spans 14 amino acids. The CDR3 coding sequence is TGTGCCAGCAGCTTCGGACAGGGATCTTCACCCCTCCACTTT. Protein product: CASSFGQGSSPLHF.

The chain links TRBV19 to TRBJ1-1; no clear D gene. V lost 5 bases to trimming and J lost 0 bases, with 13 bases between them. This CDR3 spans 15 amino acids. The germline V gene has CDR1 LNHDA and CDR2 SQIVND (reference sequence). This CDR3 is CASSSGLGLNTEAFF. The DNA of the CDR3 is TGTGCCAGTAGTTCCGGACTGGGTCTGAACACTGAAGCTTTCTTT.

This clone is a singleton in its sample. The V call is TRBV28, the J call TRBJ1-2; 9 bases fit TRBD1. Germline CDR1 is MDHEN and CDR2 is SYDVKM. This CDR3 region has 15 residues. The V segment lost 2 bases and the J segment 8 bases; nucleotides outside the gene matches: 9. CDR3 protein: CASSLPRTGVGGYTF. CDR3 bases: TGTGCCAGCAGTTTACCCCGGACAGGGGTTGGAGGCTACACCTTC.

The chain carries TRBV5-1 and TRBJ1-2, with D uncertain. The CDR3 runs 14 residues. Between the trimmed V and J ends, which lost 3 bases and 5 bases, there was a span of 14 bases. Germline CDR1 is SGHRS and CDR2 is YFSETQ. Here the CDR3 reads CASSSGRVWYGYTF. The DNA for the CDR3 is TGCGCCAGCAGCTCGGGCCGGGTTTGGTATGGCTACACCTTC.

This CDR3 reads CASSERGSYQETQYF. In DNA, the CDR3 is TGTGCCAGCAGTGAAAGAGGCTCGTACCAAGAGACCCAGTACTTC. The chain is built from TRBV2 and TRBJ2-5; no reliable D call. Trimming removed 2 bases from V and 0 bases from J, with 10 bases in between. The germline CDR1 and CDR2 sequences are SNHLY and FYNNEI. The CDR3 loop spans 15 amino acids.

The V gene is TRBV29-1, the J gene TRBJ1-1, with a tentative D call TRBD1 (5 bases). Germline loops: CDR1 SQVTM, CDR2 ANQGSEA. V shed 7 bases and J shed 4 bases, with 16 bases lying between them. This CDR3 region has 13 residues. DNA of the CDR3: TGCAGCGGGGCACAGGCCCGAGGCACTGAAGCTTTCTTT. This translates into CSGAQARGTEAFF.

This chain joins TRBV18 and TRBJ1-1; D not certain. The V end was cut by 5 bases, the J end by 4 bases, with 14 bases between. The CDR3 consists of 14 residues. CDR1 and CDR2 (germline): KGHSH, LQKENI. CDR3 nucleotides: TGTGCCAGCTCAGGCGGAGTGACCGGCACTGAAGCTTTCTTT. Its translation: CASSGGVTGTEAFF.

This chain joins TRBV29-1 and TRBJ1-2; D is perhaps TRBD1 (6 bases). Germline V gene data show CDR1 as SQVTM and CDR2 as ANQGSEA. V dropped 5 bases and J dropped 0 bases, with 10 bases sitting between them. The CDR3 is made up of 13 amino acids. CDR3 in amino acids: CSVRDMANYGYTF. The CDR3, as DNA: TGCAGCGTTAGGGACATGGCTAACTATGGCTACACCTTC.

V and J are TRBV5-8 and TRBJ2-7, with TRBD2 matching over 9 bases. V shed 2 bases, J shed 5 bases, and the junction held 8 bases outside the gene matches. The CDR3 sequence is 15 residues long. The V gene's germline CDR1 is SGHTS and CDR2 YDEGEE. CDR3: CASSLRRGGGNEQYF. The DNA of the CDR3 is TGTGCCAGCAGCTTAAGGCGGGGGGGCGGCAACGAGCAGTACTTC. Looking up the rest from reference TRBV5-8 and TRBJ2-7 gives the full variable domain: EAGVTQSPTHLIKTRGQQATLRCSPISGHTSVYWYQQALGLGLQFLLWYDEGEERNRGNFPPRFSGRQFPNYSSELNVNALELEDSALYLCASSLRRGGGNEQYFGPGTRLTVT.

The V call is TRBV11-3, the J call TRBJ2-1, with TRBD1 identical over 7 bases. The CDR3 consists of 15 residues. V dropped 2 bases and J dropped 4; count of bases not matched to a gene: 5. Germline CDR1 is SGHNT and CDR2 is YENEEA. CDR3 residues: CASSLPGQLYNEQFF. The CDR3 DNA sequence: TGTGCCAGCAGCTTACCGGGACAGCTATACAATGAGCAGTTCTTC.

CDR3 DNA sequence: TGCGCCAGCAGCCGACAGTCCACAGATACGCAGTATTTT. Amino acids: CASSRQSTDTQYF. The chain combines TRBV5-1 with TRBJ2-3; the D gene is possibly TRBD1 (5 bases). CDR3 length: 13 amino acids. Germline V CDR1 and CDR2: SGHRS, YFSETQ. V was shortened by 4 bases and J by 2 bases, with 8 bases between the two germline ends.

The gene calls are TRBV29-1 and TRBJ2-7; D tentatively fits TRBD1 or TRBD2 (5 bases each). V lost 3 bases and J lost 6, with 15 bases in between. The CDR3 sequence is 13 residues long. Germline lookup yields CDR1 SQVTM and CDR2 ANQGSEA. The CDR3 DNA is TGCAGCGTTGATGCGGGTTGGCAGGGCGAGCAGTACTTC. The encoded protein is CSVDAGWQGEQYF.

In regard to this clone: Other DNA sequences within the sample encode an identical CDR3. CDR3 sequence: CASSRNRGLGANVLTF. The DNA for the CDR3 is TGTGCCAGCAGTCGTAACAGGGGGTTAGGGGCCAACGTCCTGACTTTC. The chain has TRBV13 and TRBJ2-6; 8 bases align to TRBD1. Unmatched junction bases numbered 8, after V lost 6 bases and J lost 4 bases. The CDR3 is 16 amino acids. CDR1 and CDR2 (germline): PRHDT, FYEKMQ (reference sequence).

The V call is TRBV6-2 or TRBV6-3, the J call TRBJ1-6, with D hard to call. Trimming removed 6 bases from V and 15 bases from J, with 15 bases in between. CDR1 and CDR2 from the germline V gene are MNHEY and SVGEGT. The CDR3 is made up of 12 amino acids. CDR3 coding DNA: TGTGCCAGCAGCTCTGCCGGCCCCTACCTCCACTTT. This translates into CASSSAGPYLHF.

The rearrangement links TRBV7-2 to TRBJ2-3; TRBD2 matches at 7 bases. After removal of 3 bases from V and 4 bases from J, the junction contained 7 bases not matched to a gene. Germline assignment: CDR1 SGHTA and CDR2 FQGNSA. CDR3 length: 15 residues. Here the CDR3 DNA reads TGTGCCAGCAGCTTCGCCGGGACTACGGCAGATACGCAGTATTTT. Protein: CASSFAGTTADTQYF.

The rearrangement uses TRBV5-1 and TRBJ2-5; 7 bases fit TRBD1. With 4 bases clipped from V and 5 bases from J, the junction kept 5 bases outside the gene matches. The CDR3 length is 13 residues. Germline V CDR1 and CDR2: SGHRS, YFSETQ. CDR3 DNA sequence: TGCGCCAGCAGCCGCACAGGGGACGAGACCCAGTACTTC. This gives the protein CASSRTGDETQYF.

This chain links TRBV6-5 with TRBJ2-5; the D gene is possibly TRBD1 (5 bases). The V gene lost 7 bases and the J gene lost 4 bases, with 7 bases spanning the gap. Germline loops: CDR1 MNHEY, CDR2 SVGAGI. The CDR3 length is 11 residues. This CDR3 reads CASTRGETQYF. The CDR3 DNA is TGTGCCAGCACTAGGGGAGAGACCCAGTACTTC.

This rearrangement joins TRBV30 to TRBJ2-2; D may correspond to TRBD1 or TRBD2 (5 bases each). Germline V gene lookup returns CDR1 GTSNPN and CDR2 SVGIG (reference sequence). V lost 2 bases and J 6 bases, leaving 10 bases between the germline ends. This CDR3 is built from 13 residues. The CDR3 DNA reads as TGTGCCTGGAGTACTTTGGGGGCCGGGGAGCTGTTTTTT. Residues: CAWSTLGAGELFF.

CDR3 sequence (DNA): TGTGCCAGCAGCGTTTCGGGCAGAAGCAATCAGCCCCAGCATTTT. This gives the protein CASSVSGRSNQPQHF. V is TRBV9 and J is TRBJ1-5; D remains ambiguous. The CDR3 sequence is 15 residues long. Germline V gene lookup returns CDR1 SGDLS and CDR2 YYNGEE. V was pared by 2 bases and J by 1 base, with 10 bases between.

V and J are TRBV9 and TRBJ2-1; possibly TRBD2 for D (6 bases). The CDR3 extends over 15 amino acids. Per the germline V gene, CDR1 is SGDLS and CDR2 is YYNGEE. V was trimmed by 6 bases and J by 0 bases, leaving 13 bases between them. Written as DNA, the CDR3 is TGTGCCAGCACCCTAGCGAGTAGCTCCTACAATGAGCAGTTCTTC. This encodes CASTLASSSYNEQFF.

The chain is built from TRBV10-1 and TRBJ1-1; no definite D call. Germline V gene sequence: CDR1 WNHNN, CDR2 SYGVQD (reference sequence). The V end lost 8 bases, the J end lost 1 base, and 14 bases lay between the germline ends. The length of the CDR3 is 14 residues. This chain's CDR3 is CASLPAEKNTEAFF. DNA for the CDR3: TGCGCCAGCCTCCCGGCGGAGAAGAACACTGAAGCTTTCTTT.

The V gene is TRBV28, the J gene TRBJ2-7, with D tentatively TRBD1 (5 bases). Germline V CDR1 and CDR2: MDHEN, SYDVKM. The V end was cut by 4 bases, the J end by 5 bases, with 12 bases between. The CDR3 sequence is 13 residues long. DNA for the CDR3: TGTGCCAGCAGTTCCCCTTGGGGCCACGAGCAGTACTTC. Protein product: CASSSPWGHEQYF. The full variable domain, rest sourced from reference TRBV28 and TRBJ2-7, is DVKVTQSSRYLVKRTGEKVFLECVQDMDHENMFWYRQDPGLGLRLIYFSYDVKMKEKGDIPEGYSVSREKKERFSLILESASTNQTSMYLCASSSPWGHEQYFGPGTRLTVT.

The chain has TRBV15 and TRBJ2-1; D remains ambiguous. V dropped 7 bases and J dropped 0 bases, with 10 bases sitting between them. The length of the CDR3 is 14 residues. Germline CDR1 and CDR2: LNHNV and YYDKDF (reference sequence). The CDR3 DNA follows: TGTGCCACCAAAGAGAGTAGCTCCTACAATGAGCAGTTCTTC. Its translation: CATKESSSYNEQFF.

Ten or more counts support this clone. This chain connects TRBV6-4 to TRBJ2-1; weak D call: TRBD1 (8 bases). This CDR3 contains 15 residues. Per the germline V gene, CDR1 is MRHNA and CDR2 is SNTAGT. Trimming cost V 3 bases and J 2 bases, with 11 bases left between them. Here the CDR3 DNA reads TGTGCCAGCAGTGAACAGGGGGGGGCCTACAATGAGCAGTTCTTC. Translated: CASSEQGGAYNEQFF.

V gene TRBV6-1 combines with J gene TRBJ1-6; possible D gene TRBD1, 6 bases. V was pared by 3 bases and J by 6 bases, with 12 bases between. The CDR3 is 15 amino acids. Germline CDR1 MNHNS, CDR2 SASEGT. The CDR3 region is CASSDAQGPNSPLHF. DNA of the CDR3: TGTGCCAGCAGTGACGCCCAGGGGCCTAATTCACCCCTCCACTTT.

For this clone: A much larger clone sits a single nucleotide away, making a read error possible. The chain links TRBV11-3 to TRBJ2-7; 7 bases map to TRBD1. CDR1 and CDR2 (germline): SGHNT, YENEEA. This CDR3 has 13 residues. V lost 1 base to trimming and J lost 3 bases; unmatched junction nucleotides: 0. The CDR3 DNA sequence: TGTGCCAGCAGCTTAGGGGACAGCTACGAGCAGTACTTC. Translating gives CASSLGDSYEQYF.

J is TRBJ2-3 and V is TRBV4-2, with 12 bases that match TRBD2. The CDR3 contains 18 residues. Germline lookup yields CDR1 LGHNA and CDR2 YNFKEQ. V lost 4 bases, J lost 0 bases, and 8 bases stayed unmatched. CDR3 in amino acids: CASSPGLAGPLSTDTQYF. CDR3 bases: TGTGCCAGCAGCCCGGGACTAGCGGGCCCCTTAAGCACAGATACGCAGTATTTT.